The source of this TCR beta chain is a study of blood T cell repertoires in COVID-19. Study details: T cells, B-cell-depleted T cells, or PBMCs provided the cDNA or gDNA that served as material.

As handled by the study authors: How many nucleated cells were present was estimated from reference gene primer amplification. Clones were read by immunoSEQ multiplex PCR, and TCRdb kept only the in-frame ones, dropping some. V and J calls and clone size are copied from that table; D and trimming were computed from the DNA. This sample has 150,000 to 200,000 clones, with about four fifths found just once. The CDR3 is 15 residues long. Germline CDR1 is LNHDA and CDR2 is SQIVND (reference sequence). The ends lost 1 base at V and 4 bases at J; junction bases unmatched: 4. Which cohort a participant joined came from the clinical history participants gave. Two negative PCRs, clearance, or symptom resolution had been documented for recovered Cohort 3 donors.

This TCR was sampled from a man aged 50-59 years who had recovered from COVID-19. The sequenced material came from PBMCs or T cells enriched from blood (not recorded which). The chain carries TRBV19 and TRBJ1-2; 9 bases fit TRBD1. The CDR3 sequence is CASSIVQGAIYGYTF. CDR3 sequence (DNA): TGTGCCAGTAGTATAGTACAGGGGGCGATCTATGGCTACACCTTC.